Sequencing of this TCR beta chain was carried out in a study of T cell clonality in common variable immunodeficiency. Here immunoSEQ multiplex PCR was the method, and the copy in TCRdb shows in-frame clones only, minus some. The table lists approximately 30,000 clones, with no singletons. Most patients and controls had Caucasian heritage. Each donor provided about 5 to 8 ml of heparinized whole blood. By share, this clone ranks as medium-sized. No antigen is known for it. The read comes to an end 3 residues before the CDR3 does, leaving the germline J gene to fill in the end. Germline V CDR1 and CDR2: DFQATT, SNEGSKA (reference sequence). The CDR3 length is 15 residues. Trimming cost V 4 bases and J 2 bases; bases outside gene matches: 6. Findings of the study overall: Reportedly, TCR beta sequences from common variable immunodeficiency showed fewer deletions and N-nucleotide insertions. What drives increased CVID clonality needs T cell subpopulation sequencing.

The sequence derives from a human donor with common variable immunodeficiency. Sequenced material: peripheral blood mononuclear cells. The chain couples TRBV20-1 to TRBJ1-5, with TRBD1 matching over 9 bases. The part of the CDR3 DNA that was read is TGCAGTGCTACACAGGGGGCGCTTGGCAATCAGCCC. This gives the protein CSATQGALGNQP. The CDR3, in full, reads CSATQGALGNQPQHF.